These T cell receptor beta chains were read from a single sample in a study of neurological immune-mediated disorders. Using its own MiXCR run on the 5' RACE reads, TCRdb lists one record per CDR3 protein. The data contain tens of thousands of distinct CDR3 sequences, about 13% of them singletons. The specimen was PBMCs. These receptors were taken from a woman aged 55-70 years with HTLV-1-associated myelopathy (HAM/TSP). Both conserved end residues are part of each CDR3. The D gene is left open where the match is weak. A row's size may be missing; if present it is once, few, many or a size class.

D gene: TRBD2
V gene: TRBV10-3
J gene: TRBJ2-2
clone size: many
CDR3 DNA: TGTGCCATCAGCCCGGGACTAGCGGGCACCGGGGAGCTGTTTTTT
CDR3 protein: CAISPGLAGTGELFF

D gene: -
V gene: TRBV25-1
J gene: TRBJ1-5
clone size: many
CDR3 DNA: TGTGCCAGCAGTCCCCGCGCAGAAATGCAGCCCCAGCATTTT
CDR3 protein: CASSPRAEMQPQHF

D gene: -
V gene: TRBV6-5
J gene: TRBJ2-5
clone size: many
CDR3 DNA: TGTGCCAGCAGTTACTCGATACTTCAAGAGACCCAGTACTTC
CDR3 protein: CASSYSILQETQYF

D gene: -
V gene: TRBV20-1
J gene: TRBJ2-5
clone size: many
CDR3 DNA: TGCAGTGTGGGGACAACCCAAGAGACCCAGTACTTC
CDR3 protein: CSVGTTQETQYF

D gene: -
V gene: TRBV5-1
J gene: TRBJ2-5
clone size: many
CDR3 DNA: TGCGCCAGCAGCTTGGAGTACGGTGGCGAGACCCAGTACTTC
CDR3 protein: CASSLEYGGETQYF

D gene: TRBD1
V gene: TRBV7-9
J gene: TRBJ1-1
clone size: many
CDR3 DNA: TGTGCCAGCAGCTTAAGTGTAGGGACAGGGTCGAGTACTGAAGCTTTCTTT
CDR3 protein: CASSLSVGTGSSTEAFF

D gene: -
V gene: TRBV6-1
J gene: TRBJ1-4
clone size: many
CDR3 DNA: TGTGCCAGCAACGCCGAAGGGTACGGAGTGAGGACTAATGAAAAACTGTTTTTT
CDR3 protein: CASNAEGYGVRTNEKLFF

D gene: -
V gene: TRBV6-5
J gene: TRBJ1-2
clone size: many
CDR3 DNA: TGTGCCAGCTGTGGGAAGGTTGGGAACTATGGCTACACCTTC
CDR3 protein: CASCGKVGNYGYTF

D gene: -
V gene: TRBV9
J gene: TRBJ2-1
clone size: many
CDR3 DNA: TGTGCCAGCAGCGTTGGACGTTACAATGAGCAGTTCTTC
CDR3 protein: CASSVGRYNEQFF

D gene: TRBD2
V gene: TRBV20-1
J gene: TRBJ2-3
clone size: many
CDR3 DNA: TGCAGTGCCATGTCCGGGACTAGCGGCCGCACAGATACGCAGTATTTT
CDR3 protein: CSAMSGTSGRTDTQYF

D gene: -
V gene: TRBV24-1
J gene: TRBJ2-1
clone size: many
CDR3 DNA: TGTGCCACCAGTGATGGGGACCGAGAGCAGTTCTTC
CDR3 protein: CATSDGDREQFF

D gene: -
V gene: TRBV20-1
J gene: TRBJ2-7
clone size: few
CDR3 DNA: TGCAGTGCTACCCTATTTCGGGGTGGGGGATACGAGCAGTACTTC
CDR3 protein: CSATLFRGGGYEQYF

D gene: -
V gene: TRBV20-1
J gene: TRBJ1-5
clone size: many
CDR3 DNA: TGCAGTGCTAGAGAATGGGGTAGCAATCAGCCCCAGCATTTT
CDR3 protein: CSAREWGSNQPQHF

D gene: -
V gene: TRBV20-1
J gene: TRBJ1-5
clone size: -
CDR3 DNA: TGCAGTGCTAGAGAGGGGGGCGAGGGCAACCAGCCCCAGCATTTT
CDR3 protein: CSAREGGEGNQPQHF

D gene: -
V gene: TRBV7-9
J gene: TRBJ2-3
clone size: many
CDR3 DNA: TGTGCCAGCAGCCACCGGGACATTACTCCTCTGGGTACGCAGTATTTT
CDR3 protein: CASSHRDITPLGTQYF

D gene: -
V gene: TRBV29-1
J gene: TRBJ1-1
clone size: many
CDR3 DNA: TGCAGCGGATCCCCCCTTTTACTGGCCACTGAAGCTTTCTTT
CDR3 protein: CSGSPLLLATEAFF

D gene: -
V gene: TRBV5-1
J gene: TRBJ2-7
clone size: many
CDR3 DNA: TGCGCCAGCAGCTTGGGGCCTACAGGACGAGGGAACGAGCAGTACTTC
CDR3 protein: CASSLGPTGRGNEQYF

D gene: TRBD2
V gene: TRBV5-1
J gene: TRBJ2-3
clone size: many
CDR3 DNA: TGCGCCAGCAGCTTCCAGGGAGGGGGCACAGATACGCAGTATTTT
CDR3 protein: CASSFQGGGTDTQYF

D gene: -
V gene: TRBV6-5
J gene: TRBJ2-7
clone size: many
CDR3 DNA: TGTGCCAGCAGGCGGACAGAGGCGTCTTTTAACGAGCAGTACTTC
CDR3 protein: CASRRTEASFNEQYF

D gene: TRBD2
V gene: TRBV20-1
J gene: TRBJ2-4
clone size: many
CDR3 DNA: TGCAGTGCGGTGGTAGCGGGAGAGAACATTCAGTACTTC
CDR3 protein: CSAVVAGENIQYF

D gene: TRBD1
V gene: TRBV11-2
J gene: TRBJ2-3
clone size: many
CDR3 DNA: TGTGCCAGCAGCTTAGAGCTACAGGGGTTCACAGATACGCAGTATTTT
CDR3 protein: CASSLELQGFTDTQYF

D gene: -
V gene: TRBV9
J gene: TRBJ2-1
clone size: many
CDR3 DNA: TGTGCCAGCAGCGTCCAACAGGGATTTGAGCAGTTCTTC
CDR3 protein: CASSVQQGFEQFF

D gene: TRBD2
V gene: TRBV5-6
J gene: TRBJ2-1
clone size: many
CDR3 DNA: TGTGCCAGCAGCTTAACAGCGGGAGGGCCGAAAATTTATGAGCAGTTCTTC
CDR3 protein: CASSLTAGGPKIYEQFF

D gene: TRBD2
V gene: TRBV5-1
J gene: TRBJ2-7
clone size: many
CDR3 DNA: TGCGCCAGCAGCCCTAGCGGGAGTAAGGGCGAGCAGTACTTC
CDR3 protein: CASSPSGSKGEQYF

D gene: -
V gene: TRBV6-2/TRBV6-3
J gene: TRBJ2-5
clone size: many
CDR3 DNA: TGTGCCAGCGACCGGAGGTTGGGAGAGACCCAGTACTTC
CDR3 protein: CASDRRLGETQYF

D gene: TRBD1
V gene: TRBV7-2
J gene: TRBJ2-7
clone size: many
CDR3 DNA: TGTGCCAGCAGCCGACAGGGCTCCTACGAGCAGTACTTC
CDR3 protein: CASSRQGSYEQYF

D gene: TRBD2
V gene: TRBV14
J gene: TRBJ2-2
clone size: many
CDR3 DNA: TGTGCCAGCAGCCAAGATTCGAGCGGGACGAACACCGGGGAGCTGTTTTTT
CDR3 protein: CASSQDSSGTNTGELFF

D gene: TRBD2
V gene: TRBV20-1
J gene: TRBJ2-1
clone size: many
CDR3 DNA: TGCAGTGCTAGAGACAGGGGTCGGACTAGCGGGAGATTTTCCTACAATGAGCAGTTCTTC
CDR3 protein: CSARDRGRTSGRFSYNEQFF

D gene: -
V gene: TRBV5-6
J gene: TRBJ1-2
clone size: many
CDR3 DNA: TGTGCCAGCAGCTTATCATTTTTGGACAGCAACTATGGCTACACCTTC
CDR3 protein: CASSLSFLDSNYGYTF

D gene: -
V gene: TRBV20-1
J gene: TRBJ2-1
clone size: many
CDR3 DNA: TGCAGTGCTAGATCGAGAATCGAACGGTTCTTC
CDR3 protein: CSARSRIERFF

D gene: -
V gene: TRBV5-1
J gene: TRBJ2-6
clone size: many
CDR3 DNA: TGCGCCAGCAGCTGGGACGGCCCTGGGGCCAACGTCCTGACTTTC
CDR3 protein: CASSWDGPGANVLTF

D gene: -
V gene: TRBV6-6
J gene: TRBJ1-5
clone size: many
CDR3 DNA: TGTGCCAGCAGTTATCCGGGGGCTGAGCAGCCCCAGCATTTT
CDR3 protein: CASSYPGAEQPQHF

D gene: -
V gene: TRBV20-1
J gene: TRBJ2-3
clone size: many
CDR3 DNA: TGCAGTGCTAGATTGGGAGTGGGAGATACGCAGTATTTT
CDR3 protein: CSARLGVGDTQYF

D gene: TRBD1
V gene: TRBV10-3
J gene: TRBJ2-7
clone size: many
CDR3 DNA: TGTGCCATCGGACAGGGAAGGGAAGAGCAGTACTTC
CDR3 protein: CAIGQGREEQYF

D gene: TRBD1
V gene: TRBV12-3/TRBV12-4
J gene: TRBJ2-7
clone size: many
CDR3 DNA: TGTGCCAGCAGTTTTCGCCGGATGGGACAGGGACTCCACGAGCAGTACTTC
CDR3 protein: CASSFRRMGQGLHEQYF

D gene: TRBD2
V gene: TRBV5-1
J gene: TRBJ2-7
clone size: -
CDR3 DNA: TGCGCCAGCAGCTTGACTCCTACGACGGGGGGGGAGCAGTACTTC
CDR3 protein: CASSLTPTTGGEQYF

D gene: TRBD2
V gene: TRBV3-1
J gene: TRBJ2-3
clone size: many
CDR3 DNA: TGTGCCAGCAGCCGAGGACTAGCGGGAGGGGCAGATACGCAGTATTTT
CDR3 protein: CASSRGLAGGADTQYF